Sequencing of this T cell receptor (beta chain) was carried out in a study of graft-versus-host responses after intestinal transplantation. Study-wide results and limits: Early declines in HvG clones that occurred post-transplant were associated with peak circulating GvH clone levels. GvH clones appeared in recipient marrow, some first in ileum or blood. Within allografts, high graft-versus-host to host-versus-graft clonal ratios were seen among patients with graft-donor T cell macrochimerism.

This CDR3 region has 14 residues. V lost 8 bases, J lost 0 bases, and 13 bases lay in between. Per germline, CDR1 SNHLY and CDR2 FYNNEI. In regard to this clone: Antigen unknown.

Sequencing used immunoSEQ multiplex PCR; TCRdb keeps in-frame clones, though not all of them. The sample yields some 90,000 clones, 80% to 85% seen once. The sequence derives from a human donor who received an intestinal transplant. The specimen was unstimulated CD4+ T cells sorted from spleen or lymph node cells, collected before intestinal transplant. The rearrangement uses TRBV2 and TRBJ1-1; D perhaps matches TRBD1 (5 bases). CDR3 nucleotide sequence: TGTGCCAGCGGGGGGAACAGGTTGAACACTGAAGCTTTCTTT. Encoded protein: CASGGNRLNTEAFF.